Detailed here is one T cell receptor (beta chain). Its specific antigen is unknown. Nothing much larger sits one base from this clone, and base qualities are not available. The CDR3 regions of human TCRbeta chains were analyzed by immunosequencing. As for the authors' bioinformatics: TCRs in the repertoires were compared against a reference library of SARS-CoV-2-specific TCRs that had been generated with the MIRA antigen-specificity platform. Breadth was defined as the fraction of unique TCRs that were SARS-CoV-2-associated. Depth was defined as the fraction of total T cells that were SARS-CoV-2-associated. Using the MIRA data, each spike-specific TCR was mapped to the spike region that the TCR reacts to and placed in a CD4 or CD8 class. Log10-transformed breadth and depth values were compared by one-way ANOVA with Sidak's multiple comparisons tests. This immuneACCESS table, as held by TCRdb, lists in-frame sequences with V and J called but not all clones. Of the missing ones, under half trace to an unresolved V gene in checked studies; the others have no known cause. Clonal size and the V and J genes are those of that table, whereas D and trimming came from the DNA. In all, the sample holds approximately 150,000 clones, and about 92% of those were seen once. Roughly 6% of the sample belongs to the ten largest clones.

The CDR3, cysteine through phenylalanine, is 12 amino acids long. Only the CDR3 part of the read is kept: 36 bases, read in frame from the first base. The V end loses 3 bases and the J end loses 6 bases, and a stretch of 5 bases separates them. Reading the germline V gene gives CDR1 ENHRY and CDR2 SYGVKD. This specimen belongs to a study of T cell responses to AZD1222 COVID-19 vaccine (dated by TCRdb to the early 2020s). About the investigation overall: A total of approximately 250 trial participants underwent TCR sequencing, of whom some 200 had received two doses of AZD1222 and approximately 25 had received two doses of the MenACWY control vaccine. Trial participants were enrolled by age into subgroups of 18-55, 56-69 and 70-plus years, and roughly 150, 30 and 60 TCR-sequenced participants, respectively, were included in these subgroups. General conclusions and limits of the study: Participants were mostly white British, with more females than males. The authors suggested clonal diversity may have been underestimated. Because no day 14 peak-response samples were available, the repertoires could be characterized only after the peak T cell response. Conclusions about previously exposed vaccinees are limited, since just five or six AZD1222 recipients were seropositive for SARS-CoV-2 at baseline. After two AZD1222 doses, spike-specific TCR breadth and depth were significantly higher than at day 0 and than in MenACWY recipients. Reportedly, close to half of the unique spike-specific TCRs recognized epitopes lying outside the regions that are mutated in the B.1.351 and B.1.1.7 variants. In the small 56-69-year group, the increase in depth fell short of significance, most likely because of low power. Vaccine-associated CD4 TCRs spanned the whole spike protein, with dominant responses in regions 160-218 and 743-854.

Read against the paper, the sample's time point label means: about 28 days (+/-7) after the second vaccine dose. Because spike-specific TCR depth and breadth did not differ between the two schedules, AZD1222 recipients who got a second dose at roughly 4 weeks were pooled with those who got a second dose at roughly 12 weeks. Vaccinee samples came from UK trials COV001 and COV002, including a single-blind randomized controlled phase 2/3 trial of AZD1222 (ChAdOx1 nCoV-19) in healthy adults. Trial participant PBMC samples were collected at day 0 and day 28 after the second dose for TCRbeta chain sequencing.

Here the sequenced sample was peripheral blood, taken 28 days after the second AZD1222 dose. The chain employs TRBV10-3 and TRBJ1-4; confidence is insufficient to name the D gene. This clonotype originated in an adult who received the AZD1222 COVID-19 vaccine. The bases are TGTGCCATCAGTGATTATGATGAAAAACTGTTTTTT. Translated, this gives CAISDYDEKLFF.